The sequence of this T cell receptor beta chain was determined in a study of a mutant IDH1 vaccine in newly diagnosed glioma. As for the study in general: Pretreatment consisted of radiotherapy, temozolomide, or both, with most receiving both.

The repertoire was sequenced with immunoSEQ multiplex PCR; TCRdb's copy has only in-frame clones and lacks some. The data show some 40,000 clones, roughly 80% seen once. Stated time point: week 23, last vaccination. The content of each vaccine dose was 300 ug of mutant IDH1 20-mer peptide, and topical imiquimod accompanied it. The CDR3 runs 15 residues. In germline, CDR1 is LNHDA, CDR2 SQIVND (reference sequence). Trimming shortened V by 3 bases and J by 6 bases, and 17 bases separated the two germline ends. With respect to this clone: Its antigen is not known.

The sequence was obtained from a man in his forties with glioma. Sequenced material: PBMCs, taken from a glioma patient whose treatment included an IDH1 peptide vaccine. The chain recombines TRBV19 with TRBJ1-2, with TRBD1 as a possible D gene (5 bases). CDR3 nucleotides: TGTGCCAGTAGTATCGTTGGTGGGGGAGGTGATGGCTACACCTTC. This gives the protein CASSIVGGGGDGYTF.